The rows below give T cell receptor beta chains drawn from one sample of a study of blood T cell repertoires in COVID-19. Profiled with immunoSEQ multiplex PCR; TCRdb holds only in-frame clones, not every one. The table has approximately 530,000 clones, 85% to 90% seen once. The sample comprised peripheral blood. These receptor sequences come from a woman aged 45-60 years with COVID-19, enrolled during active disease. Both conserved end residues are trimmed from each CDR3. The D gene is left open where the match is weak.

>NA|TRBV5-1|TRBJ1-3
ASSLGSAGSGNTIY
>NA|TRBV6-5|TRBJ1-2
ASSRDKANYGYT
>NA|TRBV9|TRBJ1-4
ASSVSGVRNEKLF
>NA|TRBV2|TRBJ1-2
ASSRDNSNYGYT
>NA|TRBV7-9|TRBJ1-1
ASSLQGNTEAF
>NA|TRBV18|TRBJ2-2
ASSPPYGNTGELF
>TRBD1|TRBV28|TRBJ1-5
ASSSLGQGPRPQH
>TRBD2|TRBV19|TRBJ2-4
ASSKDSGGAIIQY
>NA|TRBV18|TRBJ1-1
ASSLSRDWGPNEAF
>NA|TRBV2|TRBJ1-6
ASTRGSDYSPLH
>NA|TRBV7-6|TRBJ2-2
ASSSRVRTGELF
>NA|TRBV5-4|TRBJ1-1
ASSSSGRRSEAF
>TRBD1|TRBV7-9|TRBJ1-2
ASSLVDREGYT
>TRBD1|TRBV6-5|TRBJ1-1
ASSYWTGSAEAF
>TRBD1|TRBV29-1|TRBJ1-1
SVRQGDTEAF
>TRBD2|TRBV2|TRBJ2-3
ASSDWRGGADTQY
>TRBD1|TRBV29-1|TRBJ2-7
SVLSQTGTYEQY
>TRBD1|TRBV7-9|TRBJ2-7
ASTQADRHYEQY
>NA|TRBV24-1|TRBJ2-1
ATSDLGGTGRYEQF
>NA|TRBV6-5|TRBJ2-2
ASSRLGLNTGELF
>TRBD2|TRBV9|TRBJ2-1
ASSALAGRDEQF
>TRBD1|TRBV12-5|TRBJ1-5
ASAPRGQLINQPQH
>NA|TRBV19|TRBJ1-5
ASSTRDNNQPQH
>TRBD2|TRBV5-1|TRBJ2-7
ASSSLAGGTYEQY
>NA|TRBV5-1|TRBJ1-1
ASSQNTEAF
>NA|TRBV12-3/TRBV12-4|TRBJ1-2
ASSFGRWLYT